Listed below are T cell receptor beta chains from one sample, sequenced in a study of blood T cells in healthy people across ages. TCRdb redid the calling of the 5' RACE reads with MiXCR, one entry per CDR3 protein. This sample has about 730,000 distinct CDR3 sequences, with roughly 45% found just once. The sequencing input was blood. The receptors shown here come from a woman in her fifties or sixties in good health. CDR3s include the opening cysteine and the closing phenylalanine or tryptophan. Each record gives: D gene, V gene, clone size, J gene, CDR3 DNA, CDR3 protein. The D gene is left open where the match is weak. Only some rows state a clone size, as once, few, many or a class for expanded clones.

d_gene: TRBD2; v_gene: TRBV7-2; abundance: -; j_gene: TRBJ2-7; CDR3nt: TGTGCCAGCAGCTTATTGACTAGCGGGAGGGACGAGCAGTACTTC; CDR3aa: CASSLLTSGRDEQYF
d_gene: -; v_gene: TRBV24-1; abundance: once; j_gene: TRBJ2-1; CDR3nt: TGTGCCACCAGTGCCGGATACAATGAGCAGTTCTTC; CDR3aa: CATSAGYNEQFF
d_gene: TRBD2; v_gene: TRBV4-2; abundance: -; j_gene: TRBJ2-3; CDR3nt: TGTGCCAGCAGCCAAGAGGCCAGCGGGGGGGTAGATACGCAGTATTTT; CDR3aa: CASSQEASGGVDTQYF
d_gene: -; v_gene: TRBV29-1; abundance: -; j_gene: TRBJ1-1; CDR3nt: TGCAGCGTTGAAGGCACCCTTGACACTGAAGCTTTCTTT; CDR3aa: CSVEGTLDTEAFF
d_gene: TRBD2; v_gene: TRBV12-3/TRBV12-4; abundance: -; j_gene: TRBJ2-7; CDR3nt: TGTGCCAGCAGTCCTGGACTAGCGGGGGGCCTCTCCTACAATGAGCAGTACTTC; CDR3aa: CASSPGLAGGLSYNEQYF
d_gene: -; v_gene: TRBV27; abundance: -; j_gene: TRBJ1-5; CDR3nt: TGTGCCAGCAGTTTGAGATGGGGGGTCAATCAGCCCCAGCATTTT; CDR3aa: CASSLRWGVNQPQHF
d_gene: TRBD2; v_gene: TRBV5-1; abundance: few; j_gene: TRBJ2-3; CDR3nt: TGCGCCAGCAGCTTGGCCGGCAGGACGAGCGGGATCACAGATACGCAGTATTTT; CDR3aa: CASSLAGRTSGITDTQYF
d_gene: -; v_gene: TRBV3-1; abundance: -; j_gene: TRBJ1-2; CDR3nt: TGTGCCAGCAGCCAAGAGGATACAGGGAACTATGGCTACACCTTC; CDR3aa: CASSQEDTGNYGYTF
d_gene: TRBD1; v_gene: TRBV29-1; abundance: few; j_gene: TRBJ1-1; CDR3nt: TGCAGCGTTGTTCTATCGACAGGGGCCACTGAAGCTTTCTTT; CDR3aa: CSVVLSTGATEAFF
d_gene: -; v_gene: TRBV20-1; abundance: -; j_gene: TRBJ1-2; CDR3nt: TGCAGTGCTAAGAAACAGGCGGGTGAGGGCTACACCTTC; CDR3aa: CSAKKQAGEGYTF
d_gene: TRBD1; v_gene: TRBV12-3/TRBV12-4; abundance: few; j_gene: TRBJ2-5; CDR3nt: TGTGCCAGCAGTCACGAGGCGGGTCAGGGGGCCGGCGAGACCCAGTACTTC; CDR3aa: CASSHEAGQGAGETQYF
d_gene: TRBD1; v_gene: TRBV11-3; abundance: many; j_gene: TRBJ2-3; CDR3nt: TGTGCCAGCAGCCTGACAGGGGGCTACACAGATACGCAGTATTTT; CDR3aa: CASSLTGGYTDTQYF
d_gene: TRBD2; v_gene: TRBV7-2; abundance: many; j_gene: TRBJ2-6; CDR3nt: TGTGCCAGCAGCTGGGGACTAGCGGGACTCGGTGACTCTGGGGCCAACGTCCTGACTTTC; CDR3aa: CASSWGLAGLGDSGANVLTF
d_gene: TRBD2; v_gene: TRBV4-1; abundance: once; j_gene: TRBJ2-1; CDR3nt: TGCGCCAGCGGTCCGGGAGGGGGTTACAATGAGCAGTTCTTC; CDR3aa: CASGPGGGYNEQFF
d_gene: -; v_gene: TRBV27; abundance: -; j_gene: TRBJ2-7; CDR3nt: TGTGCCAGCAAAGGACAGACAGGCGAGCAGTACTTC; CDR3aa: CASKGQTGEQYF
d_gene: TRBD1; v_gene: TRBV7-9; abundance: many; j_gene: TRBJ1-4; CDR3nt: TGTGCCAGCAGCTTGGGGACAGCGAATGAAAAACTGTTTTTT; CDR3aa: CASSLGTANEKLFF
d_gene: -; v_gene: TRBV28; abundance: -; j_gene: TRBJ2-5; CDR3nt: TGTGCCAGCAGCCCGGCAGGGACGACGTTGACTCCCCAAGAGACCCAGTACTTC; CDR3aa: CASSPAGTTLTPQETQYF
d_gene: TRBD2; v_gene: TRBV24-1; abundance: many; j_gene: TRBJ2-1; CDR3nt: TGTGCCACCAGTGATCCCCTCGGGACTAGCTCCTACAATGAGCAGTTCTTC; CDR3aa: CATSDPLGTSSYNEQFF
d_gene: TRBD2; v_gene: TRBV6-4; abundance: -; j_gene: TRBJ2-5; CDR3nt: TGTGCCAGCAGTGTCGTCAGCGGGAGTTCCTACAATGAGCAGTACTTC; CDR3aa: CASSVVSGSSYNEQYF
d_gene: -; v_gene: TRBV2; abundance: -; j_gene: TRBJ2-7; CDR3nt: TGTGCCAGCCAACAGGACTACGAGCAGTACTTC; CDR3aa: CASQQDYEQYF
d_gene: TRBD1; v_gene: TRBV11-2; abundance: once; j_gene: TRBJ1-6; CDR3nt: TGTGCCAGCAGCCCTTCAGGGGGGCTCAACCCCCTCCACTTT; CDR3aa: CASSPSGGLNPLHF
d_gene: -; v_gene: TRBV3-1; abundance: few; j_gene: TRBJ2-1; CDR3nt: TGTGCCAGCAGCCAAGACGCGGGGGCAGGGGGAAGCGGTGAGCAGTTCTTC; CDR3aa: CASSQDAGAGGSGEQFF
d_gene: TRBD2; v_gene: TRBV6-1; abundance: -; j_gene: TRBJ2-1; CDR3nt: TGTGCCAGCAGCACCCATATTAGCGGGAGTACCTACAATGAGCAGTTCTTC; CDR3aa: CASSTHISGSTYNEQFF
d_gene: -; v_gene: TRBV6-6; abundance: -; j_gene: TRBJ1-4; CDR3nt: TGTGCCAGCAGGAATAATGAAAAACTGTTTTTT; CDR3aa: CASRNNEKLFF
d_gene: -; v_gene: TRBV29-1; abundance: -; j_gene: TRBJ1-1; CDR3nt: TGCAGCGCCACGTTTAACACTGAAGCTTTCTTT; CDR3aa: CSATFNTEAFF
d_gene: TRBD1; v_gene: TRBV7-7; abundance: -; j_gene: TRBJ2-5; CDR3nt: TGTGCCAGCAGCTTAACCCGGACAGGGAATGAGGAGCAGTACTTC; CDR3aa: CASSLTRTGNEEQYF
d_gene: -; v_gene: TRBV4-2; abundance: -; j_gene: TRBJ2-3; CDR3nt: TGTGCCAGCAGCCAAACCTTAGCAGATACGCAGTATTTT; CDR3aa: CASSQTLADTQYF
d_gene: TRBD2; v_gene: TRBV11-2; abundance: -; j_gene: TRBJ2-7; CDR3nt: TGTGCCAGCAGCTTAGGGGCTAGCGGGGGATACAATGAGCAGTACTTC; CDR3aa: CASSLGASGGYNEQYF
d_gene: TRBD1; v_gene: TRBV4-1; abundance: few; j_gene: TRBJ2-6; CDR3nt: TGCGCCAGCAGCCAAGATCAACGGACAGGGGGGGACGGGGCCAACGTCCTGACTTTC; CDR3aa: CASSQDQRTGGDGANVLTF
d_gene: -; v_gene: TRBV18; abundance: -; j_gene: TRBJ2-7; CDR3nt: TGTGCCAGCTCACCTTCCGGAGAAGAGCAGTACTTC; CDR3aa: CASSPSGEEQYF
d_gene: TRBD2; v_gene: TRBV19; abundance: many; j_gene: TRBJ2-7; CDR3nt: TGTGCCAGTAGTAGTAGCGGGGTTTACGAGCAGTACTTC; CDR3aa: CASSSSGVYEQYF
d_gene: -; v_gene: TRBV7-6; abundance: few; j_gene: TRBJ1-1; CDR3nt: TGTGCCAGCAGCTTGCGCCAGGGCCTGAACACTGAAGCTTTCTTT; CDR3aa: CASSLRQGLNTEAFF
d_gene: -; v_gene: TRBV7-2; abundance: -; j_gene: TRBJ1-4; CDR3nt: TGTGCCAGCAGCTTGAGGATAAAGGACGAAAAACTGTTTTTT; CDR3aa: CASSLRIKDEKLFF
d_gene: -; v_gene: TRBV6-5; abundance: few; j_gene: TRBJ2-3; CDR3nt: TGTGCCAGCAGGGACAGACTCACAGATACGCAGTATTTT; CDR3aa: CASRDRLTDTQYF
d_gene: TRBD1; v_gene: TRBV12-3/TRBV12-4; abundance: -; j_gene: TRBJ2-7; CDR3nt: TGTGCCAGCAGGAGGACAGGGGACCACGAGCAGTACTTC; CDR3aa: CASRRTGDHEQYF
d_gene: -; v_gene: TRBV2; abundance: -; j_gene: TRBJ2-3; CDR3nt: TGTGCCAGCAGTGAAAGAGCCGCGCAGTATTTT; CDR3aa: CASSERAAQYF